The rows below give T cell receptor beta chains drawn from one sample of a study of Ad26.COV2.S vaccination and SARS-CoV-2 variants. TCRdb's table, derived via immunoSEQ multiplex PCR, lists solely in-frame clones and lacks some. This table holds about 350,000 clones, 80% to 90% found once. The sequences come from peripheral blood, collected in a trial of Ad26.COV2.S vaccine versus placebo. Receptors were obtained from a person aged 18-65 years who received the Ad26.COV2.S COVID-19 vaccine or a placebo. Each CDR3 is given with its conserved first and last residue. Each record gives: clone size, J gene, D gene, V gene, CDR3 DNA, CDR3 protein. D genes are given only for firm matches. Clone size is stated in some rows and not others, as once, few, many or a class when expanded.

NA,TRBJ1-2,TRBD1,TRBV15,TGTGCCACCAGCAGAGATTACGGACAGGGACGGTATGGCTACACCTTC,CATSRDYGQGRYGYTF
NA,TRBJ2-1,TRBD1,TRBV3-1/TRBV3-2,TGTGCCAGCAGCCCCCGACAGGGTAACAATGAGCAGTTCTTC,CASSPRQGNNEQFF
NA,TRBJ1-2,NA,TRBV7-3,TGTGCCAGCAGCCCCTCGATGGGGGACTCAGATGGCTACACCTTC,CASSPSMGDSDGYTF
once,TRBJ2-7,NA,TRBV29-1,TGCAGCGTTGTCCCCAATAACCCCTACGAGCAGTACTTC,CSVVPNNPYEQYF
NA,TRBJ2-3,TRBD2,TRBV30,TGTGCCTGGAGTCTAGCGGGAGGAGCAGATACGCAGTATTTT,CAWSLAGGADTQYF
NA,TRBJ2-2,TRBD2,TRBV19,TGTGCCAGTAGGGTAGCGGGAGGGCCTAGTACCGGGGAGCTGTTTTTT,CASRVAGGPSTGELFF
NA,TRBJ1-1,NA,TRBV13,TGTGCCAGCAGCTTAGGGAACACTGAAGCTTTCTTT,CASSLGNTEAFF
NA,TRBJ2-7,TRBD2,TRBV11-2,TGTGCCAGCAGGGCCCCGGGGAGGGTGGACTACGAGCAGTACTTC,CASRAPGRVDYEQYF
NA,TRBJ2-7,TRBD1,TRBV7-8,TGTGCCAGCAGCGACCGTCCGGGACAGGGATTGTACGAGCAGTACTTC,CASSDRPGQGLYEQYF
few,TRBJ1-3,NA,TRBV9,TGTGCCAGCAGCGCCGGTTTGTCGAGTAATGGAAACACCATATATTTT,CASSAGLSSNGNTIYF
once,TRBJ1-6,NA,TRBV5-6,TGTGCCAGCAGCTTGGGAGAACGCTCCTATAATTCACCCCTCCACTTT,CASSLGERSYNSPLHF
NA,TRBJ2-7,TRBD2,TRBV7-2,TGTGCCAGCAGCAGAAGCGGGGTCCTCTCCTACGAGCAGTACTTC,CASSRSGVLSYEQYF
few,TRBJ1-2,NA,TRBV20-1,TGCAGTGCTAGTGGCAGGGAAGGGCCCGGCTACACCTTC,CSASGREGPGYTF
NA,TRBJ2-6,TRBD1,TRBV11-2,TGTGCCAGCAGCCCAGGACAGGGACCCTCTGGGGCCAACGTCCTGACTTTC,CASSPGQGPSGANVLTF
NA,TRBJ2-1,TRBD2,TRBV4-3,TGCGCCAGCAGCCAAAGAGTAGCGGGGGACCTCTACAATGAGCAGTTCTTC,CASSQRVAGDLYNEQFF
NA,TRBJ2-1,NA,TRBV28,TGTGCCAGCAGTTTCTCTCCCGTGTGGCGGGAACACAATGAGCAGTTCTTC,CASSFSPVWREHNEQFF
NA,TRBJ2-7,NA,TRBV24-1,TGTGCCACCAGTGCGGCCGAGTCACCCTACGAGCAGTACTTC,CATSAAESPYEQYF
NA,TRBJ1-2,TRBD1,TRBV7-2,TGTGCCAGCAGCCGGGACAGGGCGGACTATGGCTACACCTTC,CASSRDRADYGYTF
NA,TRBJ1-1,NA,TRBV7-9,TGTGCCAGCAGCTTAGTCGCAGAACAAGCTTTCTTT,CASSLVAEQAFF
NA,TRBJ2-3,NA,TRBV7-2,TGTGCCAGCAGCTTAGCGGGGGCGGAGACAGATACGCAGTATTTT,CASSLAGAETDTQYF
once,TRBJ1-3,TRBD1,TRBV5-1,TGCGCCAGCAGCCTGGGACAGGGGGACACCATATATTTT,CASSLGQGDTIYF
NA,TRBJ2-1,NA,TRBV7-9,TGTGCCAGCAGGAAGGGCTACCCTATGGATAATGAGCAGTTCTTC,CASRKGYPMDNEQFF
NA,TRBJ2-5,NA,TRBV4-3,TGCGCCAGCAGCCAAGATATCATCGCAGGGACCCAGTACTTC,CASSQDIIAGTQYF
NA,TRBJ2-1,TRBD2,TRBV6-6,TGTGCCAGCAGTCGACGGCTGCGGGGGGGTGACAATGAGCAGTTCTTC,CASSRRLRGGDNEQFF
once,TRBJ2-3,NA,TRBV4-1,TGCGCCAGCAGCCAAGTTCCTAAGAGCACAGATACGCAGTATTTT,CASSQVPKSTDTQYF
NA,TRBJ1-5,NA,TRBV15,TGTGCCACCAGCAGAGCGGGCAGGGACGATCAGCCCCAGCATTTT,CATSRAGRDDQPQHF
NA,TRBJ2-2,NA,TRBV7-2,TGTGCCAGCAGCAGAGATGGCGTTGGCGGGGAGCTGTTTTTT,CASSRDGVGGELFF
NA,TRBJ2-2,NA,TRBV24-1,TGTGCCACCAGTGATTTGTTTGGGGAGCTGTTTTTT,CATSDLFGELFF
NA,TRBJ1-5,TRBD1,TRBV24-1,TGTGCCACCACAACCGGGACAGGGGATCAGCCCCAGCATTTT,CATTTGTGDQPQHF
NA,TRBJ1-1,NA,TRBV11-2,TGTGCCAGCAGCTTTACGGGGAACACTGAAGCTTTCTTT,CASSFTGNTEAFF
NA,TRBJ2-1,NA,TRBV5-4,TGTGCCAGCAGCAGGGATAACTACAATGAGCAGTTCTTC,CASSRDNYNEQFF
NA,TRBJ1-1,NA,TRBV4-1,TGCGCCAGCAGCCAAGTTTGGATGAACACTGAAGCTTTCTTT,CASSQVWMNTEAFF
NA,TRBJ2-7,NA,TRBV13,TGTGCCAGCAGCTTAGGACCCAGCTCCTACGAGCAGTACTTC,CASSLGPSSYEQYF
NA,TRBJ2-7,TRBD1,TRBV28,TGTGCCAGCCGCCATAACCCGACAGGGAACGAGCAGTACTTC,CASRHNPTGNEQYF
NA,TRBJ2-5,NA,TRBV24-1,TGTGCCACCAGTGATAGGGAGACCCAGTACTTC,CATSDRETQYF
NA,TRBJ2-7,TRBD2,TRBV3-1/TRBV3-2,TGTGCCAGCAGCCAAGATGGGCCGGGACTAGCGGGGTCCTACGAGCAGTACTTC,CASSQDGPGLAGSYEQYF
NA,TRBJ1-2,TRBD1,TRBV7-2,TGTGCCAGCAGCACCCGACAGGGAAACTATGGCTACACCTTC,CASSTRQGNYGYTF
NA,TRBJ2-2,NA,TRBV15,TGTGCCACCAGCAGGGTACGGGCGTCGAACACCGGGGAGCTGTTTTTT,CATSRVRASNTGELFF
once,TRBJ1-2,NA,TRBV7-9,TGTGCCAGCAGCCCCCCCGAGAGCCTTTTTAACTATGGCTACACCTTC,CASSPPESLFNYGYTF
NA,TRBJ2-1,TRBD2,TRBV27,TGTGCCAGCAGCCCCCTAGCGGGGGTAGGCAATGAGCAGTTCTTC,CASSPLAGVGNEQFF
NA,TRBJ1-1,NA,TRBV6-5,TGTGCCAGCAGTTACGGGCAGAACACTGAAGCTTTCTTT,CASSYGQNTEAFF
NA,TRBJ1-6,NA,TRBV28,TGTGCCAGCAGCCCATTGGGGGTCAATTCACCCCTCCACTTT,CASSPLGVNSPLHF
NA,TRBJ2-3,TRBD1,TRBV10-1,TGCGCCAGCAGTAGGACAGGCCGCCCGCCAGATACGCAGTATTTT,CASSRTGRPPDTQYF
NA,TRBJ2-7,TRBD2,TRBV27,TGTGCCAGCAGTCGGACTAGCGGGGGCTACGAGCAGTACTTC,CASSRTSGGYEQYF
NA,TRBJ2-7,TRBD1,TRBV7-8,TGTGCCAGCAGCTTAACGGGACAGGTCTCCTACGAGCAGTACTTC,CASSLTGQVSYEQYF
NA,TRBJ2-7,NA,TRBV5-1,TGCGCCAGCAGCTTGGTCTGGGGAGTAGACGAGCAGTACTTC,CASSLVWGVDEQYF
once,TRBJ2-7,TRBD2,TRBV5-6,TGTGCCAGCAGCTTGGGACTAGCGGGCCACGAGCAGTACTTC,CASSLGLAGHEQYF
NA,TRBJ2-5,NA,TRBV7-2,TGTGCCAGCAGCCTCAACCTCGCCCGGGAAAGGGAGACCCAGTACTTC,CASSLNLARERETQYF
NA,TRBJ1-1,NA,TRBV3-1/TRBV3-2,TGTGCCAGCAGCCACAGCAGGGAAGCTTTCTTT,CASSHSREAFF
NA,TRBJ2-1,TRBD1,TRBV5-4,TGTGCCAGCAGCTTGGAAGGGACAGTTAAGAGGGGGCAGTTCTTC,CASSLEGTVKRGQFF
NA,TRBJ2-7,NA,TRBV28,TGTGCCAGCAGTTTTAGCCATCTGGAACAGTCCTACGAGCAGTACTTC,CASSFSHLEQSYEQYF
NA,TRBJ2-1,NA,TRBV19,TGTGCCAGTAGTATTGTCGGGACTGCTAGAGGCAATGAGCAGTTCTTC,CASSIVGTARGNEQFF
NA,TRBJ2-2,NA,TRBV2,TGTGCCAGCAGGAGGAACACCGGGGAGCTGTTTTTT,CASRRNTGELFF
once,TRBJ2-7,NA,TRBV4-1,TGCGCCAGCAGCCAAGTTGGCGGGACAGCCTACGAGCAGTACTTC,CASSQVGGTAYEQYF
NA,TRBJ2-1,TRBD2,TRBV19,TGTGCCAGTACCCAAAGTCCCGGGACTAGTTGGAATGAGCAGTTCTTC,CASTQSPGTSWNEQFF
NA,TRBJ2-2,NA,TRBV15,TGTGCCACCAGCAGAGATCCACAGTTCACCGGGGAGCTGTTTTTT,CATSRDPQFTGELFF
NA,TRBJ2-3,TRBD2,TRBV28,TGTGCCAGCAGTTCAAGGTTACTAGCGGTTAGCACAGATACGCAGTATTTT,CASSSRLLAVSTDTQYF